The clone carrying this TCR beta chain was counted between two and nine times. Source study methods: A per-sample median of roughly 96,000 TCRs was observed, with a range of about 23,224 to 750,000. TCRdb re-called the RACE reads through MiXCR, storing one row per CDR3 protein. It is TCRdb's table, rather than the study itself, that gives the V and J calls and clone size. The repertoire holds approximately 320,000 distinct CDR3 sequences, with 4.5% to 5.5% as singletons. The data derive from a study of human T cells and chemical hapten exposure. Overall study: The patients, most of them female, presented with alopecia areata, totalis or universalis. Largely, small differences in pooled library volume made per-sample TCR yields vary.

Time point denoted: pre-sensitization, week 0. Treatment here: therapeutic diphenylcyclopropenone sensitization with weekly scalp DPC. Trimming took 4 bases from V and 6 from J; bases not matched to a gene: 8. Germline loops: CDR1 SGHAT, CDR2 FQNNGV. The CDR3 runs 16 residues. This clonotype was sampled from a young woman with alopecia areata. Some clones in this sample may be carry-over from other donors' samples. The specimen comprised whole blood, sampled in connection with sensitization to the hapten diphenylcyclopropenone (DPC). The rearrangement joins TRBV11-2 to TRBJ2-3, with 12 bases fitting TRBD2. The CDR3, as DNA: TGTGCCAGCAGCTCGAGGACTAGCGGGGTGAGGGATACGCAGTATTTT. Amino acid sequence: CASSSRTSGVRDTQYF.